These 20 T cell receptor beta chains originate from one sample sequenced in a study of blood T cells in healthy people across ages. Primers used in a second PCR of roughly 7 to 12 cycles were a sample-barcoded 5' primer and a J-beta primer mix. Using its own MiXCR run on the 5' RACE reads, TCRdb lists one record per CDR3 protein. This sample has 1.5 million to 1.8 million distinct CDR3 sequences, with 42% found just once. The sample taken for sequencing was blood. The receptor source for this set is a woman aged 18-29 years in good health.

The chain uses TRBV4-1 and TRBJ2-2; 7 bases agree with TRBD2. Germline V gives CDR1 MGHRA, CDR2 YSYEKL. This CDR3 comprises 16 residues. J gave up 3 bases and V 5 bases, and 9 bases lay outside the gene matches. CDR3 bases: TGCGCCAGCAGCTACGGTCGGGGGGACCACACCGGGGAGCTGTTTTTT. Protein product: CASSYGRGDHTGELFF.

V and J are TRBV7-2 and TRBJ2-1; TRBD2 matches 11 bases. Unmatched junction bases numbered 4, after V lost 3 bases and J lost 3 bases. This CDR3 comprises 16 residues. Germline lookup yields CDR1 SGHTA and CDR2 FQGNSA. The CDR3 DNA follows: TGTGCCAGCAGCTTCATAGCGGGAGGGCTCTACAATGAGCAGTTCTTC. Protein product: CASSFIAGGLYNEQFF.

This clonotype was observed a few times. V gene TRBV20-1 combines with J gene TRBJ2-5; 13 bases map to TRBD2. From germline, CDR1 is DFQATT and CDR2 SNEGSKA (reference sequence). J was trimmed by 4 bases and V by 3 bases; bases with no gene match: 5. CDR3 length equals 15 residues. This CDR3 reads CSASRTSGSLETQYF. The CDR3 region has the DNA TGCAGTGCTAGTCGGACTAGCGGGAGCTTAGAGACCCAGTACTTC.

The genes are TRBV25-1 and TRBJ1-1; 7 nucleotides align to TRBD1. The CDR3 extends over 16 amino acids. Germline CDR1 is MGHDK and CDR2 is SYGVNS. J gave up 0 bases and V 3 bases, and 7 bases lay outside the gene matches. In DNA, the CDR3 is TGTGCCAGCAGTGAGATAGGGGGCGCCTTGAACACTGAAGCTTTCTTT. This codes for CASSEIGGALNTEAFF.

This clonotype has ten or more counts. The rearrangement links TRBV21-1 to TRBJ2-3. TRBV21-1 is annotated as a pseudogene. This CDR3 comprises 14 residues. The CDR3 loop is CASSKAGSGDTQYF. The CDR3 DNA reads TGTGCCAGCAGCAAAGCTGGGTCTGGAGATACGCAGTATTTT.

This clonotype turned up a few times. J is TRBJ2-1 and V is TRBV9; 10 bases agree with TRBD1. The CDR3 is made up of 18 amino acids. Germline V CDR1 and CDR2: SGDLS, YYNGEE. The V gene end was trimmed by 3 bases and the J gene end by 6 bases; junction bases not matched to a gene: 15. The DNA of the CDR3 is TGTGCCAGCAGCGCTGGGACAGGGGTTTTTAGCGGCCCCAATGAGCAGTTCTTC. Amino acids: CASSAGTGVFSGPNEQFF. The full variable domain, completed using reference TRBV9 and TRBJ2-1, is DSGVTQTPKHLITATGQRVTLRCSPRSGDLSVYWYQQSLDQGLQFLIQYYNGEERAKGNILERFSAQQFPDLHSELNLSSLELGDSALYFCASSAGTGVFSGPNEQFFGPGTRLTVL.

This clonotype was detected only a few times. The chain uses TRBV4-3 and TRBJ1-3; a possible D gene is TRBD1 (5 bases). Trimming stripped 0 bases from V and 3 bases from J, with 15 bases between. The germline gives CDR1 LGHNA, CDR2 YSLEER. The CDR3 covers 17 residues. The CDR3 bases are TGCGCCAGCAGCCAAGATGGCCGCAGGGAATTTGGAAACACCATATATTTT. Residues: CASSQDGRREFGNTIYF.

The V call is TRBV28, the J call TRBJ2-5; D is perhaps TRBD1 or TRBD2 (5 bases each). The CDR3 sequence is 15 residues long. Trimming stripped 3 bases from V and 6 bases from J, with 17 bases between. The V gene's germline CDR1 is MDHEN and CDR2 SYDVKM. The CDR3 DNA is TGTGCCAGCAGTTTCCTGCAAGATGGGGGAAAGACCCAGTACTTC. As protein: CASSFLQDGGKTQYF. Full variable domain (outside the CDR3, taken from reference TRBV28 and TRBJ2-5): DVKVTQSSRYLVKRTGEKVFLECVQDMDHENMFWYRQDPGLGLRLIYFSYDVKMKEKGDIPEGYSVSREKKERFSLILESASTNQTSMYLCASSFLQDGGKTQYFGPGTRLLVL.

This clonotype was seen more than once but under ten times. The V call is TRBV20-1, the J call TRBJ2-5, with 7 bases aligning to TRBD1. TRBJ2-7 explains the end of the DNA better; the J call may be wrong. The CDR3 consists of 13 residues. Germline CDR1 is DFQATT and CDR2 is SNEGSKA (reference sequence). CDR3: CSALTVPGGEQYF. Written as DNA, the CDR3 is TGCAGTGCTCTCACTGTCCCAGGGGGCGAGCAGTACTTC.

This clonotype was picked up a small number of times. The rearrangement links TRBV24-1 to TRBJ2-1; D call uncertain. CDR1 and CDR2 from the germline V gene are KGHDR and SFDVKD. This CDR3 has 13 amino acids. V was shortened by 5 bases and J by 7 bases, with 11 bases between the two germline ends. This CDR3 is CATSGRTANEQFF. The DNA for the CDR3 is TGTGCCACCAGTGGCCGGACGGCAAATGAGCAGTTCTTC.

This chain links TRBV11-2 with TRBJ2-5; tentatively, D is TRBD2 (5 bases). V lost 6 bases to trimming and J lost 3 bases, with 11 bases between them. From germline, CDR1 is SGHAT and CDR2 FQNNGV. The CDR3 runs 13 residues. CDR3 amino acids: CASRDYVKETQYF. In DNA form, the CDR3 reads TGTGCCAGCAGAGACTACGTAAAAGAGACCCAGTACTTC. Full variable domain (missing parts from reference TRBV11-2 and TRBJ2-5): EAGVAQSPRYKIIEKRQSVAFWCNPISGHATLYWYQQILGQGPKLLIQFQNNGVVDDSQLPKDRFSAERLKGVDSTLKIQPAKLEDSAVYLCASRDYVKETQYFGPGTRLLVL.

The rearrangement joins TRBV20-1 to TRBJ2-5; TRBD2 matches 12 bases. Germline values: CDR1 DFQATT, CDR2 SNEGSKA (reference sequence). V shed 1 base, J shed 4 bases, and the junction held 10 bases outside the gene matches. This CDR3 is built from 17 residues. The CDR3 here is CSARAKGTSGRRETQYF. CDR3 in DNA: TGCAGTGCTAGAGCAAAGGGAACTAGCGGGAGGCGAGAGACCCAGTACTTC.

A few counts support this clonotype. The gene calls are TRBV20-1 and TRBJ2-1; D gene uncertain. CDR1 and CDR2 (germline): DFQATT, SNEGSKA (reference sequence). The CDR3 runs 13 residues. V dropped 4 bases and J dropped 8 bases, with 15 bases sitting between them. For the CDR3, the DNA is TGCAGTGCTACTATCCCCCTAAGGGATGAGCAGTTCTTC. It yields the protein CSATIPLRDEQFF.

This chain joins TRBV5-4 and TRBJ2-3; 11 nucleotides match TRBD2. CDR1 SGHNT and CDR2 YYREEE come from the germline V gene (reference sequence). V trimming: 4 bases; J trimming: 2 bases; junction bases outside the gene matches: 3. The CDR3 contains 15 residues. The CDR3 region has the DNA TGTGCCAGCAGCAGGACTAGCGGGCCCACAGATACGCAGTATTTT. This codes for CASSRTSGPTDTQYF. Looking up the rest from reference TRBV5-4 and TRBJ2-3 gives the full variable domain: ETGVTQSPTHLIKTRGQQVTLRCSSQSGHNTVSWYQQALGQGPQFIFQYYREEENGRGNFPPRFSGLQFPNYSSELNVNALELDDSALYLCASSRTSGPTDTQYFGPGTRLTVL.

This clonotype has more than one count but fewer than ten. This chain uses TRBV20-1 with TRBJ1-1; possible D gene TRBD1, 6 bases. The CDR3 extends over 11 amino acids. Germline lookup yields CDR1 DFQATT and CDR2 SNEGSKA (reference sequence). The CDR3 bases are TGCAGGGGGGCGGGGAACACTGAAGCTTTCTTT. Amino acid sequence: CRGAGNTEAFF.

This clonotype was detected a few times. The chain combines TRBV12-3 or TRBV12-4 with TRBJ2-7; 10 positions match TRBD2. V lost 3 bases, J lost 6 bases, and 5 bases stayed unmatched. CDR3 length: 14 amino acids. In nucleotides, the CDR3 is TGTGCCAGCAGTTTGGCTAGCGGGGGAGGCGAGCAGTACTTC. This encodes CASSLASGGGEQYF.

CDR3 nucleotides: TGTGCCAGCAGCTTACGGTGGACGGTGGGGGTTAGCAATCAGCCCCAGCATTTT. It codes for CASSLRWTVGVSNQPQHF. This chain joins TRBV7-8 and TRBJ1-5, with D possibly TRBD1 on 5 matching bases. With 2 bases removed from V and 0 bases from J, the gap between germline ends came to 17 bases. The germline CDR1 and CDR2 sequences are SGHVS and FQNEAQ. The CDR3 loop spans 18 amino acids. Combining the CDR3 with reference TRBV7-8 and TRBJ1-5 gives the whole variable domain GAGVSQSPRYKVAKRGQDVALRCDPISGHVSLFWYQQALGQGPEFLTYFQNEAQLDKSGLPSDRFFAERPEGSVSTLKIQRTQQEDSAVYLCASSLRWTVGVSNQPQHFGDGTRLSIL.

The chain employs TRBV7-2 and TRBJ2-5; D remains unclear. Matching the DNA end better, TRBJ2-7 makes the J call doubtful. The germline gives CDR1 SGHTA, CDR2 FQGNSA. CDR3 size: 16 residues. CDR3 DNA: TGTGCCAGCAGCTCCCATATGAGGCAGGCTACTTACGAGCAGTACTTC. It yields the protein CASSSHMRQATYEQYF.

This clonotype was seen a few times. The chain uses TRBV12-3 or TRBV12-4 and TRBJ2-3, with 7 bases aligning to TRBD1. This CDR3 is built from 16 residues. J lost 0 bases, V lost 6 bases, and 9 bases had no gene match. This CDR3 reads CASSPNRGRSTDTQYF. CDR3 bases: TGTGCCAGCAGCCCGAACAGGGGCCGGAGCACAGATACGCAGTATTTT.

The chain is built from TRBV14 and TRBJ1-1, with TRBD1 as a possible D gene (5 bases). The V end was cut by 0 bases, the J end by 6 bases, with 17 bases between. From germline, CDR1 is SGHDN and CDR2 FVKESK. The CDR3 contains 16 residues. The CDR3 protein is CASSQDLGEGPPEAFF. The CDR3 DNA sequence: TGTGCCAGCAGCCAAGATTTGGGGGAGGGCCCCCCTGAAGCTTTCTTT.